This T cell receptor beta chain derives from a study of early T cells in non-severe SARS-CoV-2 infection. Turning to the study itself: Chains were unpaired, as sequencing was done on bulk RNA from unsorted whole blood. Study observations and caveats: VDJdb-based annotation leaned toward anti-spike CD8 responses and missed private and CD4 specificities.

This CDR3 has 14 residues. The V gene lost 2 bases and the J gene lost 5 bases, with 9 bases spanning the gap. Germline V gene data show CDR1 as MGHDK and CDR2 as SYGVNS. Unique molecular identifiers were added to individual cDNA molecules. TCRdb reanalysed the 5' RACE reads using MiXCR and keeps one entry per CDR3 protein. The table shows 60,000 to 80,000 distinct CDR3 sequences, with over 9% occurring only once. For this clonotype: Its cognate antigen is unknown.

Sequences were obtained from whole blood. The V and J genes are TRBV25-1 and TRBJ2-2, with no clear D. The source of this sequence is an adult who was a healthcare worker with PCR-confirmed SARS-CoV-2 infection or an uninfected control (not recorded which). The CDR3 is CASSEGKETGELFF. The CDR3, as DNA: TGTGCCAGCAGTGAAGGCAAAGAAACCGGGGAGCTGTTTTTT. Full variable domain (remainder filled in from reference TRBV25-1 and TRBJ2-2): EADIYQTPRYLVIGTGKKITLECSQTMGHDKMYWYQQDPGMELHLIHYSYGVNSTEKGDLSSESTVSRIRTEHFPLTLESARPSHTSQYLCASSEGKETGELFFGEGSRLTVL.